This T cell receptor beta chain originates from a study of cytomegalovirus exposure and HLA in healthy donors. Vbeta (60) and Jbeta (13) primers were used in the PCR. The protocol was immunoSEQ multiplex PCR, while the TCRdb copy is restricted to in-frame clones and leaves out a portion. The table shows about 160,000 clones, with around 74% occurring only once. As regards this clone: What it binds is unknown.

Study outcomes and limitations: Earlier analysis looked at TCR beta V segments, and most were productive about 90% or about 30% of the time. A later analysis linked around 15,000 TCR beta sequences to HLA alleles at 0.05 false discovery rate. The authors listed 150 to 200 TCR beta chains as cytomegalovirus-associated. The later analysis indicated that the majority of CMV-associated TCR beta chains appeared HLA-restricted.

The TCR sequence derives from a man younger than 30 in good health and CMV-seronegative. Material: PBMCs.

The CDR3 coding sequence is TGTGCCAGTACCAGGACAGGGGGGGGCTATGGCTACACCTTC. Protein sequence: CASTRTGGGYGYTF. The J gene is TRBJ1-2, the V gene TRBV19; 10 bases line up with TRBD1. CDR1 is LNHDA, CDR2 SQIVND, per germline (reference sequence). The CDR3 sequence is 14 residues long. V trimming: 7 bases; J trimming: 4 bases; junction bases outside the gene matches: 6. The full variable domain, completed using reference TRBV19 and TRBJ1-2, is DGGITQSPKYLFRKEGQNVTLSCEQNLNHDAMYWYRQDPGQGLRLIYYSQIVNDFQKGDIAEGYSVSREKKESFPLTVTSAQKNPTAFYLCASTRTGGGYGYTFGSGTRLTVV.